This entry lists 21 T cell receptor beta chains sequenced from one sample in a study of vaccination and CD4 T cells after COVID-19. Their antigens are not known. Stated treatment: roughly ten-day PBMC culture with coronavirus spike peptide pools or control peptides (ViraFEST assay). Cultured CD4+ T-cell DNA underwent Oncomine TCR Beta short-read sequencing. From the PCR reads, TCRdb called clonotypes with MiXCR, one entry per CDR3 protein. The data contain about 20,000 distinct CDR3 sequences, approximately 53% of them seen just once; the ten biggest clones take up 7.5% to 10%. What was sequenced was CD4+ T cells from blood, cultured in vitro. These receptors were collected from a human donor who had recovered from COVID-19.

The sample holds a few counts of this clonotype. The rearrangement joins TRBV19 to TRBJ2-2; TRBD1 agrees at 11 bases. The germline V gene encodes CDR1 LNHDA and CDR2 SQIVND (reference sequence). V shed 7 bases, J shed 5 bases, and the junction held 9 bases outside the gene matches. CDR3 length equals 16 residues. CDR3 residues: CASTVRGQGGTGELFF. For the CDR3, the DNA is TGTGCCAGTACCGTGAGGGGACAGGGGGGAACCGGGGAGCTGTTTTTT.

For the CDR3, the DNA is TGTGCCAGCTCATCTTTGAGAGAGATTTATAGCAATCAGCCCCAGCATTTT. Translation gives CASSSLREIYSNQPQHF. The chain has TRBV18 and TRBJ1-5; D is uncertain. Germline V gene data show CDR1 as KGHSH and CDR2 as LQKENI. The CDR3 loop spans 17 amino acids. V was cut by 5 bases and J by 0 bases, with 17 bases left in between.

In this sample, this clonotype turned up a few times. This chain connects TRBV19 to TRBJ2-4; 7 bases line up with TRBD2. Germline CDR1 and CDR2: LNHDA and SQIVND (reference sequence). V lost 7 bases to trimming and J lost 8 bases; unmatched junction nucleotides: 20. The CDR3 contains 17 residues. The DNA of the CDR3 is TGTGCCAGTACCCCTCTGGGTCCCTCAGCGGGAAGGGACATTCAGTACTTC. Encoded protein: CASTPLGPSAGRDIQYF.

This chain joins TRBV28 and TRBJ1-2; TRBD1 aligns across 7 bases. Germline assignment: CDR1 MDHEN and CDR2 SYDVKM. The length of the CDR3 is 14 residues. V lost 6 bases and J lost 4; bases outside the gene matches: 8. The CDR3 sequence is CASRPTGEGYGYTF. The CDR3 DNA reads as TGTGCCAGCAGACCAACAGGGGAGGGCTATGGCTACACCTTC.

This chain uses TRBV29-1 with TRBJ1-2; 8 bases line up with TRBD1. Germline V gives CDR1 SQVTM, CDR2 ANQGSEA. This CDR3 has 12 amino acids. Trimming took 6 bases from V and 4 from J; bases not matched to a gene: 4. CDR3 region: CSVATGVYGYTF. As DNA, the CDR3 is TGCAGCGTGGCGACAGGGGTCTATGGCTACACCTTC.

This clonotype has a handful of counts. The chain employs TRBV2 and TRBJ2-5; D is possibly TRBD1 or TRBD2 (6 bases each). This CDR3 region has 14 residues. Trimming removed 6 bases at V and 5 bases at J, with 16 bases between. The V gene's germline CDR1 is SNHLY and CDR2 FYNNEI. The CDR3 bases are TGTGCCAGCAGCAAAGGGGGGTTGGACGAGACCCAGTACTTC. Its protein is CASSKGGLDETQYF.

This clonotype was found a few times. This sequence joins TRBV27 and TRBJ1-2; D gene unclear. Germline V gene lookup returns CDR1 MNHEY and CDR2 SMNVEV (reference sequence). V was trimmed by 1 base and J by 6 bases, leaving 9 bases between them. This CDR3 is built from 13 residues. CDR3 nucleotide sequence: TGTGCCAGCAGTTTATTAGGGAACCATGGCTACACCTTC. Translated: CASSLLGNHGYTF.

This clonotype was detected once. The chain uses TRBV9 and TRBJ2-5; the match to TRBD2 covers 7 bases. CDR1 and CDR2 (germline): SGDLS, YYNGEE. The junction had 11 bases not matched to a gene; V was cut back by 4 bases and J by 5 bases. The CDR3 loop spans 15 amino acids. The CDR3 here is CASSSQGREWETQYF. DNA of the CDR3: TGTGCCAGCAGCTCACAAGGGAGGGAGTGGGAGACCCAGTACTTC.

The count of this clonotype is one. V and J are TRBV6-1 and TRBJ1-6; a possible D gene is TRBD1 (5 bases). Germline V lookup: CDR1 MNHNS, CDR2 SASEGT. The CDR3 contains 14 residues. V lost 8 bases to trimming and J lost 9 bases, with 17 bases between them. Here the CDR3 reads CASRQGLLGSPLHF. CDR3 DNA sequence: TGTGCCAGCCGGCAGGGACTCCTTGGTTCACCCCTCCACTTT.

A few counts support this clonotype. The V and J genes are TRBV27 and TRBJ1-1; perhaps TRBD1 as D (6 bases). CDR1 is MNHEY, CDR2 SMNVEV, per germline (reference sequence). V lost 4 bases and J lost 2, with 11 bases in between. The CDR3 sequence is 14 residues long. The CDR3 here is CASSSPGANTEAFF. The CDR3 DNA is TGTGCCAGCAGTTCACCAGGGGCTAACACTGAAGCTTTCTTT.

This clonotype has a handful of counts. The chain couples TRBV11-2 to TRBJ1-1, with no clear D. The CDR3 totals 14 residues. V was trimmed by 2 bases and J by 0 bases, leaving 7 bases between them. The V gene's germline CDR1 is SGHAT and CDR2 FQNNGV. CDR3 DNA sequence: TGTGCCAGCAGCTTACAGATTTTGAACACTGAAGCTTTCTTT. Translating it yields CASSLQILNTEAFF.

This clonotype has more than one count but fewer than ten. This chain connects TRBV12-3 or TRBV12-4 to TRBJ1-2, with 9 bases identical to TRBD1. This CDR3 comprises 14 residues. The junction had 4 bases not matched to a gene; V was cut back by 4 bases and J by 4 bases. The CDR3, as DNA: TGTGCCAGCAGTTCCCGGGACAGGGTCTATGGCTACACCTTC. It encodes CASSSRDRVYGYTF.

The rearrangement joins TRBV11-2 to TRBJ2-7; tentative D call: TRBD2 (5 bases). Germline CDR1 and CDR2: SGHAT and FQNNGV. The length of the CDR3 is 15 residues. The ends were cut back, 6 bases at V and 5 bases at J, with 20 bases in the middle. The CDR3 bases are TGTGCCAGCAGGGAAGGAGGAGGAAGCATAAACGAGCAGTACTTC. Its translation: CASREGGGSINEQYF.

This clonotype was detected a few times. The chain is built from TRBV20-1 and TRBJ2-5, with TRBD2 identical over 9 bases. The CDR3 consists of 18 residues. Germline V gene lookup returns CDR1 DFQATT and CDR2 SNEGSKA (reference sequence). With 3 bases clipped from V and 0 bases from J, the junction kept 14 bases outside the gene matches. CDR3 residues: CSARVGGRALKYQETQYF. The CDR3 DNA reads TGCAGTGCTAGGGTCGGCGGGAGGGCCTTGAAGTACCAAGAGACCCAGTACTTC.

The V gene is TRBV30, the J gene TRBJ1-5; weak D call: TRBD1 (6 bases). From germline, CDR1 is GTSNPN and CDR2 SVGIG (reference sequence). V was pared by 4 bases and J by 7 bases, with 14 bases between. This CDR3 has 13 residues. The CDR3 DNA is TGTGCCTGGAACCTTGGGGGCGGGCAGCCCCAGCATTTT. Translated, it gives CAWNLGGGQPQHF.

V gene TRBV18 combines with J gene TRBJ2-5; tentatively, D is TRBD2 (5 bases). The V and J ends lost 5 bases and 4 bases respectively, with 11 bases between them. The germline V gene encodes CDR1 KGHSH and CDR2 LQKENI. The CDR3 extends over 13 amino acids. The CDR3, as DNA: TGTGCCAGCTCAGAGAGGGAGCGAGAGACCCAGTACTTC. Amino acid sequence: CASSERERETQYF.

This clonotype was seen a few times. The chain carries TRBV6-1 and TRBJ1-1; D call uncertain. The germline CDR1 and CDR2 sequences are MNHNS and SASEGT. The CDR3 contains 13 residues. Trimming cost V 4 bases and J 2 bases, with 8 bases left between them. This chain's CDR3 is CASSAPSNTEAFF. As DNA, the CDR3 is TGTGCCAGCAGTGCCCCTTCCAACACTGAAGCTTTCTTT.

The J gene is TRBJ1-6, the V gene TRBV6-5; 9 bases match TRBD1. Germline CDR1 and CDR2: MNHEY and SVGAGI. The V and J ends lost 2 bases and 9 bases, in that order; junction bases with no gene match: 8. The CDR3 covers 16 residues. CDR3 DNA sequence: TGTGCCAGCAGTTACGAAGGGACAGGGATAAGTTCACCCCTCCACTTT. It encodes CASSYEGTGISSPLHF.

The chain's CDR3 is CASSLAGASMGTQYF. Here the CDR3 DNA reads TGTGCCAGCAGCCTAGCGGGAGCATCGATGGGGACGCAGTATTTT. The rearrangement uses TRBV28 and TRBJ2-3; 10 positions match TRBD2. The CDR3 runs to 15 residues. V was clipped by 6 bases and J by 9 bases; unmatched bases: 12. The germline V gene has CDR1 MDHEN and CDR2 SYDVKM.

The chain uses TRBV7-9 and TRBJ2-3, with D possibly being TRBD2 (6 bases). Trimming shortened V by 5 bases and J by 0 bases, and 12 bases separated the two germline ends. The CDR3 is 15 amino acids. The germline V gene encodes CDR1 SEHNR and CDR2 FQNEAQ (reference sequence). The CDR3 sequence is CASSARGGSTDTQYF. The CDR3 coding sequence is TGTGCCAGCAGCGCCCGGGGAGGCAGCACAGATACGCAGTATTTT.

The rearrangement uses TRBV20-1 and TRBJ2-5; D might be TRBD1 (6 bases). The length of the CDR3 is 12 residues. CDR1 DFQATT and CDR2 SNEGSKA come from the germline V gene (reference sequence). The germline V and J ends were trimmed by 4 bases and 2 bases, with 8 bases remaining between them. CDR3 nucleotide sequence: TGCAGTGCTAAGAGGGGGCAAGAGACCCAGTACTTC. As protein: CSAKRGQETQYF.